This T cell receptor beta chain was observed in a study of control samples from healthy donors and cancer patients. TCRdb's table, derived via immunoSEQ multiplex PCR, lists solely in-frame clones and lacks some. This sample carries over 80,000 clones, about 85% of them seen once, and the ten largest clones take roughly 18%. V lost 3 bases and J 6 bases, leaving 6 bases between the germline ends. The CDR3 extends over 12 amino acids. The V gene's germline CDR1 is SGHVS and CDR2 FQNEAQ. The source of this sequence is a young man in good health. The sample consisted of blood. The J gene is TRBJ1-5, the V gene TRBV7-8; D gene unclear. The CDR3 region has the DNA TGTGCCAGCAGCTTGGGAGCTCAGCCCCAGCATTTT. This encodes CASSLGAQPQHF.